The clone carrying this TCR beta chain was seen many times. Its antigen is currently unknown. A much larger clone differs by one base, so this may be a read error. TCRdb itself ran the multiplex PCR reads through MiXCR, one entry per CDR3 protein. The data show some 230,000 distinct CDR3 sequences, less than 45% seen once. The data were obtained in a study of breast tumors, draining lymph nodes, adjacent tissues. Whole-study results and caveats: Tumor and nontumor repertoires were significantly more similar in luminal-like than in basal-like breast cancer. Findings are consistent with lymph node origin and intratumoral expansion of most tumor T cells.

Trimming pared 4 bases from V and 4 bases from J, leaving 10 bases between. This CDR3 has 13 amino acids. Samples came from axillary lymph nodes draining the breast cancer. The sample consisted of axillary lymph node tissue. The receptor's source is a female donor with breast cancer. Some clones in this sample may be carry-over from other donors' samples. The rearrangement uses TRBV12-3 or TRBV12-4 and TRBJ1-2, with D uncertain. The CDR3 reads CASSCGIGYGYTF. The DNA of the CDR3 is TGTGCCAGCAGTTGCGGAATTGGCTATGGCTACACCTTC.